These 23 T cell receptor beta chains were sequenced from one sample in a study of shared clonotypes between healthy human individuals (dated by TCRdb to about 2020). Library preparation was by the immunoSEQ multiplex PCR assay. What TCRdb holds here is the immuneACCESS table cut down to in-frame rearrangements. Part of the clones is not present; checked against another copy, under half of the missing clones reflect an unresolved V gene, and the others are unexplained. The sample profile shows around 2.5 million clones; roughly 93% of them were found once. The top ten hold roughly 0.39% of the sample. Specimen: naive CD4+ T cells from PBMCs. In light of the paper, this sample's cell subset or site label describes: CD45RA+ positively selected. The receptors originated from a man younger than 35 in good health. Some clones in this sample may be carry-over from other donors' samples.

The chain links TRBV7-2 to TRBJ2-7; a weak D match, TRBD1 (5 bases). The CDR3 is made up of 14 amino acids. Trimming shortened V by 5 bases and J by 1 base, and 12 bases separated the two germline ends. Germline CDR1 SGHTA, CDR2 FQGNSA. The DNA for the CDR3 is TGTGCCAGCAGCAGACAGTTTAATTCCTACGAGCAGTACTTC. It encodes CASSRQFNSYEQYF.

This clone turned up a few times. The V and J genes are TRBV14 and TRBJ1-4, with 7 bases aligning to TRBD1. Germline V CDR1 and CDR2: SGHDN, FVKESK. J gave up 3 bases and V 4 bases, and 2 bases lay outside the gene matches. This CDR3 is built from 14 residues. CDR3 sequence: CASSLGQPNEKLFF. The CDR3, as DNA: TGTGCCAGCAGCCTGGGACAGCCTAATGAAAAACTGTTTTTT.

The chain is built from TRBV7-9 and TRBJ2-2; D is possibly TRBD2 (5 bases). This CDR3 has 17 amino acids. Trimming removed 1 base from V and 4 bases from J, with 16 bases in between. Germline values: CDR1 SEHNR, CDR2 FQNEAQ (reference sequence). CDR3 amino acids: CASSLVLWGEGTGELFF. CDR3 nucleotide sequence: TGTGCCAGCAGCTTAGTGCTTTGGGGAGAAGGCACCGGGGAGCTGTTTTTT.

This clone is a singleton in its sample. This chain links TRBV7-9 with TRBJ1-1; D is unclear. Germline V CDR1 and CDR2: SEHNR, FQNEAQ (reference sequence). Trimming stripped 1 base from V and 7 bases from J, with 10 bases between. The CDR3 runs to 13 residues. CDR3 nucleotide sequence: TGTGCCAGCAGCTTAGGGGAAAGTAGTGAAGCTTTCTTT. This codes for CASSLGESSEAFF.

CDR3 DNA: TGTGCCAGCAGCGGAGGCTCCTACGAGCAGTACTTC. It codes for CASSGGSYEQYF. V and J are TRBV5-4 and TRBJ2-7; the D gene is possibly TRBD2 (5 bases). CDR1 is SGHNT and CDR2 is YYREEE in the germline V gene (reference sequence). V lost 4 bases and J 0 bases, leaving 5 bases between the germline ends. The length of the CDR3 is 12 residues.

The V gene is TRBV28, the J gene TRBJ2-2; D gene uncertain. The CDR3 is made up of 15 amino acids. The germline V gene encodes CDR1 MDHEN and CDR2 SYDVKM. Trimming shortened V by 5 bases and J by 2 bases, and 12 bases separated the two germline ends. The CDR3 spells CASSPPQENTGELFF. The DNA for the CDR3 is TGTGCCAGCAGTCCACCCCAGGAAAACACCGGGGAGCTGTTTTTT.

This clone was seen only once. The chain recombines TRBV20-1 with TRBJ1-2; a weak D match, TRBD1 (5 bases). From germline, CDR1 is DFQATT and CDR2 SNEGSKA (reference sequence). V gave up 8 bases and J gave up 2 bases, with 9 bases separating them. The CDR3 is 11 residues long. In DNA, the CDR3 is TGCAGTACGGGGGGAAACTATGGCTACACCTTC. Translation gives CSTGGNYGYTF.

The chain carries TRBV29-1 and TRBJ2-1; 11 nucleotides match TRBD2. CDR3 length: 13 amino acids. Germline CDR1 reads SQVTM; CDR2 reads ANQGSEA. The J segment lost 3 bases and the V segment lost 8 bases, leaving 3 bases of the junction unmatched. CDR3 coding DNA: TGCAGCCTGGGGACTAGCGGCTACAATGAGCAGTTCTTC. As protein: CSLGTSGYNEQFF.

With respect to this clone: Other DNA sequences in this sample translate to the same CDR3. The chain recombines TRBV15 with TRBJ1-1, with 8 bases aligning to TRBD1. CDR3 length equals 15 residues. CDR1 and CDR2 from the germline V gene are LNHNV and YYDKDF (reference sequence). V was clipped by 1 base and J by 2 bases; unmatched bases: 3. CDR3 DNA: TGTGCCACCAGCAGAGGCGGGACAGGTAACACTGAAGCTTTCTTT. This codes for CATSRGGTGNTEAFF.

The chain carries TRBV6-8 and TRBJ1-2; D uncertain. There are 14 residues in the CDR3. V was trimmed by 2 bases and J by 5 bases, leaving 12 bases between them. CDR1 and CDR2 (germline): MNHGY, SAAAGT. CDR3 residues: CASSYGVEFYGYTF. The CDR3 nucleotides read TGTGCCAGCAGTTACGGGGTGGAATTTTATGGCTACACCTTC.

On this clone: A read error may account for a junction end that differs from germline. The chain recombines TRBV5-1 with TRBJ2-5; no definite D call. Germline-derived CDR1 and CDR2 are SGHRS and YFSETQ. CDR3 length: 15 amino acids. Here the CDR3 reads CASSLVGGPQGTQYF. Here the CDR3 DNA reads TGCGCCAGCAGCTTGGTAGGCGGTCCCCAAGGGACCCAGTACTTC.

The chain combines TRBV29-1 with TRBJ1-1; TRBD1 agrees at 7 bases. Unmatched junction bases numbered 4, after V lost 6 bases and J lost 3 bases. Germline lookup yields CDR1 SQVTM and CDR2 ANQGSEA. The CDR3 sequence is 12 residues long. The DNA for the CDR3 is TGCAGCGTGGACAGGACTTACACTGAAGCTTTCTTT. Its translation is CSVDRTYTEAFF. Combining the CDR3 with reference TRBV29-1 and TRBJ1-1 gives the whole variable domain SAVISQKPSRDICQRGTSLTIQCQVDSQVTMMFWYRQQPGQSLTLIATANQGSEATYESGFVIDKFPISRPNLTFSTLTVSNMSPEDSSIYLCSVDRTYTEAFFGQGTRLTVV.

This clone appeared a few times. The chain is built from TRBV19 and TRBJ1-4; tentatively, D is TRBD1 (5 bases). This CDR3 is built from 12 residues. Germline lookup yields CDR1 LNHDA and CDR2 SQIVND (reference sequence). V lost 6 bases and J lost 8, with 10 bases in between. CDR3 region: CASSPRDEKLFF. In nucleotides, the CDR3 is TGTGCCAGTAGCCCCAGGGACGAAAAACTGTTTTTT. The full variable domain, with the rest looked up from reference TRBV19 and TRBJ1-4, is DGGITQSPKYLFRKEGQNVTLSCEQNLNHDAMYWYRQDPGQGLRLIYYSQIVNDFQKGDIAEGYSVSREKKESFPLTVTSAQKNPTAFYLCASSPRDEKLFFGSGTQLSVL.

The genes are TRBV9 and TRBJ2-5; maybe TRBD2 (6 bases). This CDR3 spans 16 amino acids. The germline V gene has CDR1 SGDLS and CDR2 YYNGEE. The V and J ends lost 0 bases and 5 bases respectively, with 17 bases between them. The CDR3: CASSVGVSGGAETQYF. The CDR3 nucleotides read TGTGCCAGCAGCGTAGGAGTTAGCGGAGGGGCGGAGACCCAGTACTTC.

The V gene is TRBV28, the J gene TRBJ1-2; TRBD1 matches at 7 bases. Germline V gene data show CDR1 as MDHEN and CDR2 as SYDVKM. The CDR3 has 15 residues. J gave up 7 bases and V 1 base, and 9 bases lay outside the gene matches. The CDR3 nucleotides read TGTGCCAGCAGTTTATACTCTAGACAGGGCGGTGGCTACACCTTC. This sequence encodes CASSLYSRQGGGYTF.

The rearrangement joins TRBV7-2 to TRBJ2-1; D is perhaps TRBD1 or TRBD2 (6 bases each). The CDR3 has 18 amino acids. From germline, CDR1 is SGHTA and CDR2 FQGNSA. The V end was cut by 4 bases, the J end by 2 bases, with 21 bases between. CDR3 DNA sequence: TGTGCCAGCAGCTCACCCCGCGGACGGGGGCTGACCTACAATGAGCAGTTCTTC. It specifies CASSSPRGRGLTYNEQFF.

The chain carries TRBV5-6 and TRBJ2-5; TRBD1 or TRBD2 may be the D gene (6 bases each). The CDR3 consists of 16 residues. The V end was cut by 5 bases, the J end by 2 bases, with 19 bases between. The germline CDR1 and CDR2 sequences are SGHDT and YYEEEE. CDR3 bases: TGTGCCAGCAGTCCCGACGGGGGCCAGGTGCAAGAGACCCAGTACTTC. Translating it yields CASSPDGGQVQETQYF. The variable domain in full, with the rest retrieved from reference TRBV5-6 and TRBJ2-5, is DAGVTQSPTHLIKTRGQQVTLRCSPKSGHDTVSWYQQALGQGPQFIFQYYEEEERQRGNFPDRFSGHQFPNYSSELNVNALLLGDSALYLCASSPDGGQVQETQYFGPGTRLLVL.

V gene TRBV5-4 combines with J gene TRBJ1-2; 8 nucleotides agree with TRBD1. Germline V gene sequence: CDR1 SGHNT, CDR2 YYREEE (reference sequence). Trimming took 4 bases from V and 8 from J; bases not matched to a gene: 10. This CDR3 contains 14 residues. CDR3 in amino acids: CASSIQGATQGYTF. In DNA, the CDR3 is TGTGCCAGCAGCATTCAGGGGGCCACGCAAGGCTACACCTTC.

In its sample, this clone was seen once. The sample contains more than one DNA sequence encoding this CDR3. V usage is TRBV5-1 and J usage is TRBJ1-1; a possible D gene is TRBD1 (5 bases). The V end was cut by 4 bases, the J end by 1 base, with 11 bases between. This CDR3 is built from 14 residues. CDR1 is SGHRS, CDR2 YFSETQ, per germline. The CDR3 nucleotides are TGCGCCAGCAGCCGGGGGACGGGGAACACTGAAGCTTTCTTT. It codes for CASSRGTGNTEAFF.

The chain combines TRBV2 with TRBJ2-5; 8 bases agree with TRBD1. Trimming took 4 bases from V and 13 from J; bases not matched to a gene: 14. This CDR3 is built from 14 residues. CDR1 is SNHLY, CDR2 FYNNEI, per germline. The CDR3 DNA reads TGTGCCAGCAGTGTCCGGGACAGGCCTCCCCTGGGGTACTTC. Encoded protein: CASSVRDRPPLGYF. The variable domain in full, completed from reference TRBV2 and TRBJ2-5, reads EPEVTQTPSHQVTQMGQEVILRCVPISNHLYFYWYRQILGQKVEFLVSFYNNEISEKSEIFDDQFSVERPDGSNFTLKIRSTKLEDSAMYFCASSVRDRPPLGYFGPGTRLLVL.

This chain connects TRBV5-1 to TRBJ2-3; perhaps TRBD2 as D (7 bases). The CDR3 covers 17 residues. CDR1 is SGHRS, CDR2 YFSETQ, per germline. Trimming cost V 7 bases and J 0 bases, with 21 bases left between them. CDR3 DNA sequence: TGCGCCAGCCGGACCGGGGGGCTGTCCTCTAGCACAGATACGCAGTATTTT. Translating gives CASRTGGLSSSTDTQYF.

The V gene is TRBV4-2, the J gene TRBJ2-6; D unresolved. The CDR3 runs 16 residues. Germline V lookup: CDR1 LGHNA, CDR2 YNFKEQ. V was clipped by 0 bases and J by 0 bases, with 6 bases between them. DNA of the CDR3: TGTGCCAGCAGCCAAGATGAAGTCTCTGGGGCCAACGTCCTGACTTTC. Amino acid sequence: CASSQDEVSGANVLTF.

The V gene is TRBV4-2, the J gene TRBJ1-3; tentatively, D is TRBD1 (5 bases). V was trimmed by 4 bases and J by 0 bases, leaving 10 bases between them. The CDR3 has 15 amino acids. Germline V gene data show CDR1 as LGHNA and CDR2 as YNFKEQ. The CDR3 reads CASSPWGGSGNTIYF. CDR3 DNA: TGTGCCAGCAGCCCATGGGGGGGCTCTGGAAACACCATATATTTT.